Below, one TCR beta chain is given with its context. The sample comes from a study of PD-L1 blockade in urothelial cancer. In the study overall: The median number of T cells present in blood samples was roughly 130,000.

The table came from immunoSEQ multiplex PCR; TCRdb's copy has only in-frame clones and leaves some out. There are about 79,000 clones in the sample; more than 75% occur only once, and just under 15% lies in the top ten. Described time point: pretreatment peripheral blood. Anywhere from 1 to 8 samples came from each patient, spanning pretreatment and on-treatment. The receptor comes from a man aged 60-69 years with urothelial cancer. The sample consisted of PBMCs, taken around atezolizumab (anti-PD-L1) treatment.

The CDR3 sequence is CASSQTPPGDTEAFF. The CDR3 DNA follows: TGTGCCAGCAGCCAGACCCCCCCCGGAGACACTGAAGCTTTCTTT. V gene TRBV4-2 combines with J gene TRBJ1-1; no clear D gene. The CDR3 contains 15 residues. Trimming took 3 bases from V and 3 from J, leaving 14 bases between them. Germline loops: CDR1 LGHNA, CDR2 YNFKEQ.